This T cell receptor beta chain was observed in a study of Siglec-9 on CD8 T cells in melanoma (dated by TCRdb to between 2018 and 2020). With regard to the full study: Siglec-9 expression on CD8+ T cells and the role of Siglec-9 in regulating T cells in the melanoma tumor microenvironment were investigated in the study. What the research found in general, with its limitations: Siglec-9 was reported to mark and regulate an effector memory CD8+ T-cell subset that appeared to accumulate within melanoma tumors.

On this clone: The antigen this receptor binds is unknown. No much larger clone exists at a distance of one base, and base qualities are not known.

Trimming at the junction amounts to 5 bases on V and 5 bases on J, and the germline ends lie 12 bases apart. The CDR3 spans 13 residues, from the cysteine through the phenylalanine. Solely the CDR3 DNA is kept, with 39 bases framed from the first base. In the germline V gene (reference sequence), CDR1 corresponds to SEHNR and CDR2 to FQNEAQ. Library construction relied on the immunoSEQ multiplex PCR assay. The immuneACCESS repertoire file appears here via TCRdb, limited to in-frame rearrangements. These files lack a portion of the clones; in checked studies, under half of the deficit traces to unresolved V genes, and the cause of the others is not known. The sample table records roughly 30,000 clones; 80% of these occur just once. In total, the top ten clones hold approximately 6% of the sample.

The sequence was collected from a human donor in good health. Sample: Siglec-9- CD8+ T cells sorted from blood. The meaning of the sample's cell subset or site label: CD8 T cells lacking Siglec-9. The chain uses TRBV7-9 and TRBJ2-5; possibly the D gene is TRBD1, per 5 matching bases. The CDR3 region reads CASSPPGWETQYF. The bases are TGTGCCAGCAGCCCACCAGGGTGGGAGACCCAGTACTTC.